A selection of T cell receptor delta chains follows, all from one sample in a study of Vδ1+ human thymocytes. TCRdb re-processed the multiplex PCR reads via CATT. This sample has 20,000 to 25,000 delta-chain clones, with around 28% found just once. The sequencing sample was made of Vdelta1+ gamma-delta thymocytes from the thymus. These receptors came from a boy younger than two who had congenital heart surgery. Both conserved end residues are part of each CDR3. D genes are given only for firm matches. Clone size is given for some rows only: seen once, a few or many times, or a class if the clone is expanded.

v_call	j_call	clone_size	d_call	cdr3_aa	cdr3_nt
TRDV1	TRDJ1	few	NA	CALGPSAVFSSGTDKLIF	TGTGCTCTTGGGCCCTCTGCGGTCTTTTCCTCCGGGACCGATAAACTCATCTTT
TRDV1	TRDJ1	few	NA	CALGELFSSRAENKLIF	TGTGCTCTTGGGGAACTCTTTTCGTCCCGGGCGGAGAATAAACTCATCTTT
TRDV1	TRDJ1	NA	NA	CALGESLRPLLDKLIF	TGCGCTCTTGGGGAAAGTCTTAGGCCGCTCCTCGATAAACTCATCTTT
TRDV1	TRDJ1	NA	NA	CALGEPSTRGVLKLIF	TGTGCTCTTGGGGAACCCTCGACGCGAGGGGTCCTAAAACTCATCTTT
TRDV1	TRDJ1	medium-sized	NA	CALGEPFNSSLTDKLIF	TGTGCTCTTGGGGAACCTTTCAATTCATCCCTCACCGATAAACTCATCTTT
TRDV1	TRDJ1	few	NA	CALGEGPNNCSATDKLIF	TGTGCTCTTGGGGAAGGCCCTAACAACTGCTCCGCCACCGATAAACTCATCTTT
TRDV1	TRDJ1	few	NA	CALGNRKGTILTDKLIF	TGTGCTCTTGGGAATAGAAAGGGGACAATTCTCACCGATAAACTCATCTTT
TRDV1	TRDJ1	medium-sized	NA	CALGASRPYTDKLIF	TGTGCTCTTGGGGCCTCCAGGCCGTACACCGATAAACTCATCTTT
TRDV1	TRDJ1	few	TRDD3	CALGELPFPVLEEPGGYSPLIF	TGTGCTCTTGGGGAACTTCCTTTTCCCGTACTCGAGGAGCCTGGGGGATACTCTCCACTCATCTTT
TRDV1	TRDJ1	NA	NA	CALGETTSYGDKLIF	TGTGCTCTTGGGGAAACGACCTCGTACGGGGATAAACTCATCTTT
TRDV1	TRDJ1	few	TRDD3	CALGECHLGATYTDKLIF	TGCGCTCTTGGGGAATGTCACCTGGGGGCCACGTACACCGATAAACTCATCTTT
TRDV1	TRDJ1	few	TRDD3	CALGNGWGIRFTDKLIF	TGTGCTCTTGGGAATGGGTGGGGGATACGTTTCACCGATAAACTCATCTTT